Listed below are T cell receptor beta chains from one sample, sequenced in a study of T cell responses to AZD1222 COVID-19 vaccine. Clones were read by immunoSEQ multiplex PCR, and TCRdb kept only the in-frame ones, dropping some. The sample has around 150,000 clones; roughly 80% are singletons. The sequencing here drew on peripheral blood, taken on day 0 of AZD1222 vaccination. The receptors were gathered from an adult in good health. CDR3s include the opening cysteine and the closing phenylalanine or tryptophan. D genes are given only for firm matches. The size field is filled for only some rows; it gives once, few, many or a size class.

CDR3 DNA,CDR3 protein,clone size,J gene,D gene,V gene,CDR3 length
TGTGCCAGCAGCAAAGGGGACCTCAATCAGCCCCAGCATTTT,CASSKGDLNQPQHF,few,TRBJ1-5,NA,TRBV28,14
TGTGCCAGCAGTCGAATCGGGACAGCAACTAATGAAAAACTGTTTTTT,CASSRIGTATNEKLFF,NA,TRBJ1-4,TRBD1,TRBV6-6,16
TGTGCCAGCAGTTACGTCCAGAGCACAGATACGCAGTATTTT,CASSYVQSTDTQYF,NA,TRBJ2-3,NA,TRBV6-5,14
TGTGCCAGCAGCCTTAACGTAGGGAACGGCTACACCTTC,CASSLNVGNGYTF,once,TRBJ1-2,NA,TRBV28,13
TGTGCCAGCAGTCTCATGGGGGGGAATGAGCAGTTCTTC,CASSLMGGNEQFF,once,TRBJ2-1,TRBD2,TRBV28,13
TGTGCCAGCAGCACCCCGACAGACGGTAACTATGGCTACACCTTC,CASSTPTDGNYGYTF,NA,TRBJ1-2,NA,TRBV9,15
TGCGCCAGCAGCAAACAAACAGGGCTGGCAGAGACCCAGTACTTC,CASSKQTGLAETQYF,once,TRBJ2-5,NA,TRBV5-1,15
TGCGCCAGCAGCTTTGCAGGGGATGGGGCCAACGTCCTGACTTTC,CASSFAGDGANVLTF,NA,TRBJ2-6,NA,TRBV5-1,15
TGTGCCTGGATCCAGATGAACACTGAAGCTTTCTTT,CAWIQMNTEAFF,NA,TRBJ1-1,NA,TRBV30,12
TGTGCCAGCAGCCAATCCACAGTGAACACTGAAGCTTTCTTT,CASSQSTVNTEAFF,NA,TRBJ1-1,NA,TRBV16,14
TGTGCCAGCAGTGACCAAGGGGTTTCCTACGAGCAGTACTTC,CASSDQGVSYEQYF,NA,TRBJ2-7,NA,TRBV2,14
TGTGCCAGCAGTAGCGGGGGGCTGAATCAGCCCCAGCATTTT,CASSSGGLNQPQHF,few,TRBJ1-5,NA,TRBV6-2/TRBV6-3,14
TGTGCCAGCAGCAGGGGGGAAAATGAAAAACTGTTTTTT,CASSRGENEKLFF,NA,TRBJ1-4,NA,TRBV7-9,13
TGTGCCAGCAGTCCAGGGGGCCCAGGGAATGAAAAACTGTTTTTT,CASSPGGPGNEKLFF,NA,TRBJ1-4,TRBD1,TRBV2,15
TGTGCCAGCAGCTCGCAAGTCGGATCAGGTCGCCGAAATCAGCCCCAGCATTTT,CASSSQVGSGRRNQPQHF,NA,TRBJ1-5,NA,TRBV5-8,18
TGTGCCAGCAGTGAATACCTACAGGAGTTCTATGGCTACACCTTC,CASSEYLQEFYGYTF,NA,TRBJ1-2,NA,TRBV25-1,15
TGTGCCAGCACCCATTGGACAGGGGGGAACACCGGGGAGCTGTTTTTT,CASTHWTGGNTGELFF,once,TRBJ2-2,TRBD1,TRBV25-1,16
TGTGCCAGCAGCGCGGGGGACTCCTACAATGAGCAGTTCTTC,CASSAGDSYNEQFF,once,TRBJ2-1,TRBD2,TRBV11-3,14
TGCAGTGCTAGAGGTACTCACGAGCAGTACTTC,CSARGTHEQYF,once,TRBJ2-7,NA,TRBV20-1,11
TGTGCCAGCAACCCGCACCTCGGACAGGGGGCAGGAGAAGCTTTCTTT,CASNPHLGQGAGEAFF,NA,TRBJ1-1,TRBD1,TRBV9,16
TGTGCCAGCAGCGCGCAGGGGGCGCTTAGGTCTAATGAAAAACTGTTTTTT,CASSAQGALRSNEKLFF,once,TRBJ1-4,TRBD1,TRBV9,17
TGTGCCAGCAGTTACAGAGGAAACACTGAAGCTTTCTTT,CASSYRGNTEAFF,NA,TRBJ1-1,NA,TRBV6-5,13
TGTGCCAGCAGCCAAGAAAGCCTAGGGGAGGGCGGACTGTTTTTT,CASSQESLGEGGLFF,NA,TRBJ1-4,NA,TRBV3-1/TRBV3-2,15
TGCGCCAGCAGTCACCCCAGGGGCTCTGGGGCCAACGTCCTGACTTTC,CASSHPRGSGANVLTF,NA,TRBJ2-6,NA,TRBV5-1,16
TGTGCCAGCAGTTCCAACAGGGGAAGCAATCAGCCCCAGCATTTT,CASSSNRGSNQPQHF,NA,TRBJ1-5,TRBD1,TRBV6-5,15
TGTGCCAGCAGCCCGATCCGGGGACAGTCCCACACCTTC,CASSPIRGQSHTF,NA,TRBJ1-2,TRBD1,TRBV7-3,13
TGCGCCAGCAGCGGCGGGGAAGCAGGTGGTAATTCACCCCTCCACTTT,CASSGGEAGGNSPLHF,few,TRBJ1-6,NA,TRBV5-1,16
TGTGCCAGTAGTACCCAGGGACAGGGGGTACGAGACCGACATCTACATACGCAGTATTTT,CASSTQGQGVRDRHLHTQYF,NA,TRBJ2-3,TRBD1,TRBV19,20
TGTGCCAGCAGCTGGGCCCAGGGGGACTACGAGCAGTACTTC,CASSWAQGDYEQYF,NA,TRBJ2-7,TRBD1,TRBV7-3,14
TGTGCCTGGAGTGTCCCCTACCCCAACTCCAATCAGCCCCAGCATTTT,CAWSVPYPNSNQPQHF,NA,TRBJ1-5,NA,TRBV30,16
TGTGCCAGCAGCCCTAGTATGAACACTGAAGCTTTCTTT,CASSPSMNTEAFF,NA,TRBJ1-1,NA,TRBV9,13
TGTGCCACGCCCCTAAGGGTCGAAGCTTTCTTT,CATPLRVEAFF,NA,TRBJ1-1,NA,TRBV5-8,11
TGTGCCACCGTCGGACAGGGCTACAATGAGCAGTTCTTC,CATVGQGYNEQFF,NA,TRBJ2-1,TRBD1,TRBV10-3,13
TGTGCCAGCAGTCCACAGGATGGTAATCAGCCCCAGCATTTT,CASSPQDGNQPQHF,NA,TRBJ1-5,NA,TRBV6-5,14
TGTGCCAGTAGTGTCCAACAGGGGGACTATGGCTACACCTTC,CASSVQQGDYGYTF,NA,TRBJ1-2,TRBD1,TRBV19,14
TGTGCCAGCAGCTCCGGGATATACTACCAGCCCCAGCATTTT,CASSSGIYYQPQHF,NA,TRBJ1-5,NA,TRBV28,14
TGTGCCAGCAGCTCCGGGGCCAGCTCCTATAATTCACCCCTCCACTTT,CASSSGASSYNSPLHF,NA,TRBJ1-6,NA,TRBV11-2,16
TGTGCCACCAGTGATTTGCCGCAAAGGACGGTCACCGGGGAGCTGTTTTTT,CATSDLPQRTVTGELFF,NA,TRBJ2-2,NA,TRBV24-1,17
TGTGCCAGCAGCCTTGGGAACACTGAAGCTTTCTTT,CASSLGNTEAFF,NA,TRBJ1-1,NA,TRBV4-2,12
TGTGCCAGCAGCTCGAGACAGGGGGTAGATGAAAAACTGTTTTTT,CASSSRQGVDEKLFF,NA,TRBJ1-4,TRBD1,TRBV7-9,15